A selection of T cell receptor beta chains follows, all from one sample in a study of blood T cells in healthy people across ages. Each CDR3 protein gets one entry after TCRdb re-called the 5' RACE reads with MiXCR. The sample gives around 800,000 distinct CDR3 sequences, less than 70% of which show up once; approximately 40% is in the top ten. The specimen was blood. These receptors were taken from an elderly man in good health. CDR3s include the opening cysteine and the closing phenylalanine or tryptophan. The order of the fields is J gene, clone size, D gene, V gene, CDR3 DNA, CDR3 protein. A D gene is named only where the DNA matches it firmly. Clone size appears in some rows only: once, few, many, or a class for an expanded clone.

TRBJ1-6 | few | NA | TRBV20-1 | TGCAGTGCTCCTCCCGCGAGAACGAATTCACCCCTCCACTTT | CSAPPARTNSPLHF
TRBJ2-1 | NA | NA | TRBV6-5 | TGTGCCAGCAGTTACTCCCGCCGGGGTGAGCAGTTCTTC | CASSYSRRGEQFF
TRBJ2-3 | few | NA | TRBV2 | TGTGCCAGCAGTAAATCGAGGACGGGCACAGATACGCAGTATTTT | CASSKSRTGTDTQYF
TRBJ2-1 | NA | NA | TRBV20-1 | TGCAGTGCTACTCCTCGGCGCCGCGTCTCCTACAATGAGCAGTTCTTC | CSATPRRRVSYNEQFF
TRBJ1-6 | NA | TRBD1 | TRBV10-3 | TGTGCCGTCGGGACAGATAAGTCACCCCTCCACTTT | CAVGTDKSPLHF
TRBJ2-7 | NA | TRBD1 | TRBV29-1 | TGCAGCGTAGATATCAGGGGGTCCCCCTACGAGCAGTACTTC | CSVDIRGSPYEQYF
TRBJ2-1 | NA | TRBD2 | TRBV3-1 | TGTGCCAGCAGACTCTCAGTGTTAGCGGGAGGGCCTTTCTACAATGAGCAGTTCTTC | CASRLSVLAGGPFYNEQFF
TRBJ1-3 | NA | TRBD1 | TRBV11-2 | TGTGCCAGCAGCTTCCAGGGGGCAGGAGGAAACACCATATATTTT | CASSFQGAGGNTIYF
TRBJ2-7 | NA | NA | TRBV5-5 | TGTGCCAGCAGCCTCCAAGGGGGGACCACCTACGAGCAGTACTTC | CASSLQGGTTYEQYF
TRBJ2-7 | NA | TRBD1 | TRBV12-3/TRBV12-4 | TGTGCCAGCAGTCATACGCCGGGACAGGGGGCACGTGAGCAGTACTTC | CASSHTPGQGAREQYF
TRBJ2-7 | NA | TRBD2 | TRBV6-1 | TGTGCCGCCCGCAGAGGGACTAGCGGGAGGGGATCCTACGAGCAGTACTTC | CAARRGTSGRGSYEQYF
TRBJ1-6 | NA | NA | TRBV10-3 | TGTGCCATCAGTGAGCTGGGGCTTAATAATTCACCCCTCCACTTT | CAISELGLNNSPLHF
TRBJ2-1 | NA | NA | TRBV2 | TGTGCCAGCAGTGAACTGATGGAGCAGTTCTTC | CASSELMEQFF
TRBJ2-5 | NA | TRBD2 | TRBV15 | TGTGCCACCAGCAAAACCCACTTAGCGGGAAGGGGGGCTGAGACCCAGTACTTC | CATSKTHLAGRGAETQYF
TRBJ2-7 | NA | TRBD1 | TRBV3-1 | TGTGCCAGCAGCCAAGGGGGTCCGGGACAGGGGTCCTGCGAGCAGTACTTC | CASSQGGPGQGSCEQYF
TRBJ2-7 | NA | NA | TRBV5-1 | TGCGCCAGCAGCTCCAGGGTTCCCTCCTACGAGCAGTACTTC | CASSSRVPSYEQYF
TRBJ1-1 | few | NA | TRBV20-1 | TGCAGTGCCCGGCCGGGAGGCCCGCCCACTGAAGCTTTCTTT | CSARPGGPPTEAFF
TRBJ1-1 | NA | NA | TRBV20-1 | TGCAGTGCTATTTACGTTGGTGAAGCTTTCTTT | CSAIYVGEAFF
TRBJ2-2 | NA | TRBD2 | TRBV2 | TGTGCCAGCAGAGGGACTAGCGGGAGCGCCGGGGAGCTGTTTTTT | CASRGTSGSAGELFF
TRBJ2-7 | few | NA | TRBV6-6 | TGTGCCAGCAGTTCGTACCGGACAGAGGAGTACTTC | CASSSYRTEEYF
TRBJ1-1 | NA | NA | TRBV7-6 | TGTGCCAGCAGCTTTCAGGGGCCGAGCACTGAAGCTTTCTTT | CASSFQGPSTEAFF
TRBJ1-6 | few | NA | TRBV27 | TGTGCCAGCGGGCCCCAGGGAAATTCACCCCTCCACTTT | CASGPQGNSPLHF
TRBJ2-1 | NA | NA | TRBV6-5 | TGTGCCAGCCGGGGGACTCGGACCTACAATGAGCAGTTCTTC | CASRGTRTYNEQFF
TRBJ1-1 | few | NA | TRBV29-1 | TGCAGCACTACGAACACTGAAGCTTTCTTT | CSTTNTEAFF
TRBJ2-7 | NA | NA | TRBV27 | TGTGCCAGCAGTCCGCAAGGTGGGCTGACCTACGAGCAGTACTTC | CASSPQGGLTYEQYF
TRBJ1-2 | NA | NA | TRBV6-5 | TGTGCCAGCAGGGACCCGGCTAATTATGGCTACACCTTC | CASRDPANYGYTF
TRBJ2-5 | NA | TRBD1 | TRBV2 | TGTGCCAGCAGTGAGACAGGGGGCCGGGAGACCCAGTACTTC | CASSETGGRETQYF
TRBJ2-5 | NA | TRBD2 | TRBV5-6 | TGTGCCAGCAGCCCGCAGGCGGGAGTGGCAGAGACCCAGTACTTC | CASSPQAGVAETQYF
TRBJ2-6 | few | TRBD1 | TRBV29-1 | TGCAGCGTTGGCAGGGGGCCGACTGGAGCTGGGGCCAACGTCCTGACTTTC | CSVGRGPTGAGANVLTF
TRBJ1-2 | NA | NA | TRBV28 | TGTGCCAGCAGGGATCCATCGGGACGGAATAGCTATGGCTACACCTTC | CASRDPSGRNSYGYTF
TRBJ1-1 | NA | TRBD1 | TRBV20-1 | TGCAGTGCTACGGGACAGGGGGTTGCGGCTTTCTTT | CSATGQGVAAFF
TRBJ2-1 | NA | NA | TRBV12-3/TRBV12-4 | TGTGCCAGCAGTTTAAGGTTAGGAGGTGAGCAGTTCTTC | CASSLRLGGEQFF
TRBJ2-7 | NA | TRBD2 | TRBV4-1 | TGCGCCAGCAGCCAAGGGTTAGGTCTAGCGGGTTCCTACGAGCAGTACTTC | CASSQGLGLAGSYEQYF
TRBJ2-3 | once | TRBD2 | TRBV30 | TGTGCCTGGAGTGGTCTAGCGGGGGCCAGATACGCGTATTTT | CAWSGLAGARYAYF
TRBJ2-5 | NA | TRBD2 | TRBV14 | TGTGCCAGCAGCCAATACTCCGGACTAGCGGGAGGAAGGGGCCAAGAGACCCAGTACTTC | CASSQYSGLAGGRGQETQYF
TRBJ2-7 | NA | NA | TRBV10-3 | TGTGCCATCAGTCCAGCGGAGAACATCTACTACGAGCAGCACTTC | CAISPAENIYYEQHF
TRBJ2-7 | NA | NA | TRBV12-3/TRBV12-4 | TGTGTCAGCAGTTTAGGGCAGCAGCAGTACTTC | CVSSLGQQQYF
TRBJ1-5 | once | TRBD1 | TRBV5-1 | TGCGCCAGCAGCCCCGAGGGACAGGGGCGACTTAATCAGCCCCAGCATTTT | CASSPEGQGRLNQPQHF
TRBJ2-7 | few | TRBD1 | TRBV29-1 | TGCAGCGTTGAAGGGACAGGCTACGAGCAGTACTTC | CSVEGTGYEQYF
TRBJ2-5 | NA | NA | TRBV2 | TGTGCCAGCAGTTTCTTCAGGGTTCAAGAGACCCAGTACTTC | CASSFFRVQETQYF
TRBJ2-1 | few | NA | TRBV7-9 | TGTGCCAGCAGCACCAGGAGCTCCTACAATGAGCAGTTCTTC | CASSTRSSYNEQFF
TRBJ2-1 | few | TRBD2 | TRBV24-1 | TGTGCCACCAGTTGGGGCGGGAGCGCCTACAATGAGCAGTTCTTC | CATSWGGSAYNEQFF
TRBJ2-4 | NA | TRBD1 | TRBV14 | TGTGCCAGCAGCAATGGACAGGGGAACATTCAGTACTTC | CASSNGQGNIQYF
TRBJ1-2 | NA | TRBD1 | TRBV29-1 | TGCAGCGTTAGGGAACAGGGGGCGAACTATGGCTACACCTTC | CSVREQGANYGYTF
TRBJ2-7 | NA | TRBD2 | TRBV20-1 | TGCAGTGCTTCTGGAACGGGGACTAGCGGCCACGAGCAGTACTTC | CSASGTGTSGHEQYF
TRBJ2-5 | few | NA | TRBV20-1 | TGCAGTGCTCAAAGGGACCCCCTGGAGACCCAGTACTTC | CSAQRDPLETQYF